This paragraph covers one T cell receptor (beta chain) sequence. What it recognizes is unknown. The junction differs from germline at one of its ends, possibly a read error. The data are from a study of CD8 T cells in Susac syndrome. Study-wide findings and caveats: Regarding the TCR sequencing and HLA analysis, the study admitted that a relatively small number of individuals were involved.

Germline CDR1 and CDR2: LGHDT and YNNKEL (reference sequence). The CDR3 runs 12 residues. Random hexamers primed reverse transcription of about 0.5 to 1 ug RNA. Multiplex PCR with immunoSEQ amplified the TCR beta CDR3 across 54 Vbeta and 13 Jbeta. TCRdb analysed the immunoSEQ multiplex PCR reads with MiXCR anew, one entry per CDR3 protein. The table includes 200,000 or so distinct CDR3 sequences, 90% to 96% detected once. In blood CD8+ and CD4+ T cells, TCR beta underwent sequencing. The source material was CD4+ T cells from PBMCs. The TCR comes from a human donor with multiple sclerosis. This chain connects TRBV3-1 to TRBJ2-7; D is possibly TRBD2 (5 bases). Gene TRBJ2-5 matches the end of the DNA better, so the J call may be wrong. The CDR3 sequence: CTSSLRRGTQYF. CDR3 nucleotide sequence: TGTACCAGCAGCCTCCGCCGGGGGACCCAGTACTTC.